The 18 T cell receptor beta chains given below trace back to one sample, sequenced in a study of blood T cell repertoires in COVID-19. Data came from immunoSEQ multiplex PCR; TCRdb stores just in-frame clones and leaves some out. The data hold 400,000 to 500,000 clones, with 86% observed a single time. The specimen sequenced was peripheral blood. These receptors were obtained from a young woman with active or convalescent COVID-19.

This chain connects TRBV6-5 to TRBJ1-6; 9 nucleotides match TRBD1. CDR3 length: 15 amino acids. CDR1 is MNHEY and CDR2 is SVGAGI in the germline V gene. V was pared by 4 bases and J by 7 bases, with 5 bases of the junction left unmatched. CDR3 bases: TGTGCCAGCAGTTCCTCCGGGACAGGGAATTCACCCCTCCACTTT. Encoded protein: CASSSSGTGNSPLHF.

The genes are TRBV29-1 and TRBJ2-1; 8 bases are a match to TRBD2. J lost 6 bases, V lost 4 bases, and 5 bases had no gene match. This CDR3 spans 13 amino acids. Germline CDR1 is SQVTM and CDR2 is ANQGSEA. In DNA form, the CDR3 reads TGCAGCGTTGTGGAGCGGGGGCCCAATGAGCAGTTCTTC. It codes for CSVVERGPNEQFF.

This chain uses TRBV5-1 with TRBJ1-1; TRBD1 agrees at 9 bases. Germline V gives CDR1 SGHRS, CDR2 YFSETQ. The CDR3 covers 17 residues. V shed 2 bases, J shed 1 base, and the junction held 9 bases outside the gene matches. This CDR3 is CASSLGTGLSWNTEAFF. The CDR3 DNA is TGCGCCAGCAGCTTAGGGACAGGGCTATCATGGAACACTGAAGCTTTCTTT.

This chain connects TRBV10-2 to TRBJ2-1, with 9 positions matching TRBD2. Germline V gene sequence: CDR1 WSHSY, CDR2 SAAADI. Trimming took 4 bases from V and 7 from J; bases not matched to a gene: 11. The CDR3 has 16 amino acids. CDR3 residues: CASSVRAGGRANEQFF. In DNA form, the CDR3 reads TGCGCCAGCAGTGTAAGGGCGGGGGGGCGCGCAAATGAGCAGTTCTTC.

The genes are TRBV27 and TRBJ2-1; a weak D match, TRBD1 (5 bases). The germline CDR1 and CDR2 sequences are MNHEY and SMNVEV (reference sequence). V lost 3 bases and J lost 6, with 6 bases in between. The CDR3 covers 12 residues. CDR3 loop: CASSFQGNEQFF. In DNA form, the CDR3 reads TGTGCCAGCAGTTTCCAGGGCAATGAGCAGTTCTTC.

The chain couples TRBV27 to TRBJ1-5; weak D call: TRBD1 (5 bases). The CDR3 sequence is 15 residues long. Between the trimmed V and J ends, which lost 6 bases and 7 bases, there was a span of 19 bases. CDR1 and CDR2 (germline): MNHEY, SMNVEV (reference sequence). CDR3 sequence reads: CASSSPQGGNQPQHF. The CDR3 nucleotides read TGTGCCAGCAGCTCCCCCCAGGGCGGGAACCAGCCCCAGCATTTT.

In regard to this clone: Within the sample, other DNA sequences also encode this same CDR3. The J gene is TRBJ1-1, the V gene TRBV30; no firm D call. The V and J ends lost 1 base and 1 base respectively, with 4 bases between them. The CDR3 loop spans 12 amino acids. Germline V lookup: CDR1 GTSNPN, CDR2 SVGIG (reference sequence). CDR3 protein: CAWSGQNTEAFF. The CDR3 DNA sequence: TGTGCCTGGAGTGGTCAGAACACTGAAGCTTTCTTT. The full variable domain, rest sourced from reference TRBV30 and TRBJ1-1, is SQTIHQWPATLVQPVGSPLSLECTVEGTSNPNLYWYRQAAGRGLQLLFYSVGIGQISSEVPQNLSASRPQDRQFILSSKKLLLSDSGFYLCAWSGQNTEAFFGQGTRLTVV.

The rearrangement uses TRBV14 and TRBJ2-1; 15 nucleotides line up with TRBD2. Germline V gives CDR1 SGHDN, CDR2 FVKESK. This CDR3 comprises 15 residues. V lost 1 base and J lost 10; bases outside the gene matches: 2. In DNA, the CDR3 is TGTGCCAGCAGCCAAGGGACTAGCGGGAGGGGGGAGCAGTTCTTC. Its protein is CASSQGTSGRGEQFF.

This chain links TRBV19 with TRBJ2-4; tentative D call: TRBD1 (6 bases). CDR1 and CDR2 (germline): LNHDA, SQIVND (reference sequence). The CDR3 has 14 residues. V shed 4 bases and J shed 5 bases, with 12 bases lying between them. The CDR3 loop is CASSRRQAENIQYF. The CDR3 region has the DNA TGTGCCAGTAGTAGGCGACAGGCCGAAAACATTCAGTACTTC.

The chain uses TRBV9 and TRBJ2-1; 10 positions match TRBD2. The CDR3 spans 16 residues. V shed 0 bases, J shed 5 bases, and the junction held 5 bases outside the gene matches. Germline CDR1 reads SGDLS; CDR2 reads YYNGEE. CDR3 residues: CASSVGPLAGDNEQFF. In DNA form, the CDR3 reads TGTGCCAGCAGCGTAGGGCCTCTAGCGGGGGACAATGAGCAGTTCTTC.

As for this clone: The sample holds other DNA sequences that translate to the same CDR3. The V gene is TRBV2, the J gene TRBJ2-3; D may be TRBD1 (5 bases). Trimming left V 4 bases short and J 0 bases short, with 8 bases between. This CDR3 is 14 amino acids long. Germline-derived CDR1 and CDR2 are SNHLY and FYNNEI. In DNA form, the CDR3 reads TGTGCCAGCAGTGGTCAGGGTAGCACAGATACGCAGTATTTT. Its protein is CASSGQGSTDTQYF.

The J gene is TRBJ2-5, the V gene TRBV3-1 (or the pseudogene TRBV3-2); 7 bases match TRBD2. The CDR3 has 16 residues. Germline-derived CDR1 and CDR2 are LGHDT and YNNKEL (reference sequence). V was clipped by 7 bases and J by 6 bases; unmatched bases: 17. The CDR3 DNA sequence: TGTGCCAGCAACCCTACTCTTAGCGGGCCAAAGAAGACCCAGTACTTC. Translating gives CASNPTLSGPKKTQYF.

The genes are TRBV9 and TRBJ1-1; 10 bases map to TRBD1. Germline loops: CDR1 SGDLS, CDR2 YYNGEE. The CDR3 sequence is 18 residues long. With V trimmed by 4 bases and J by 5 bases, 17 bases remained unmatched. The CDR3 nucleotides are TGTGCCAGCAGCCCGACCCGCGGGACAGGGGAAGTTATTACTGAAGCTTTCTTT. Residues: CASSPTRGTGEVITEAFF. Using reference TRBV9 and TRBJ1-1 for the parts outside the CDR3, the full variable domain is DSGVTQTPKHLITATGQRVTLRCSPRSGDLSVYWYQQSLDQGLQFLIQYYNGEERAKGNILERFSAQQFPDLHSELNLSSLELGDSALYFCASSPTRGTGEVITEAFFGQGTRLTVV.

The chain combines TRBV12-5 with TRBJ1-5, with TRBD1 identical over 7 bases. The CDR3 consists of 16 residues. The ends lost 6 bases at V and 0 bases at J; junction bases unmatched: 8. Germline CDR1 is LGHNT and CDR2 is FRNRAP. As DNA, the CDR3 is TGTGCTAGTGGAGAAGTAGGGGGCTATAGCAATCAGCCCCAGCATTTT. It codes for CASGEVGGYSNQPQHF.

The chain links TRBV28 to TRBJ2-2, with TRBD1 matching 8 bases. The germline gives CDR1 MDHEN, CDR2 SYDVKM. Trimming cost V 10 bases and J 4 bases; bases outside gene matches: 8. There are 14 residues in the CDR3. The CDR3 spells CATIETGVTGELFF. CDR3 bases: TGTGCCACCATTGAGACAGGGGTCACCGGGGAGCTGTTTTTT.

The CDR3 bases are TGTGCCAGCAGCCAAGAATTCCAATCCGGTGAGCAGTTCTTC. It specifies CASSQEFQSGEQFF. V and J are TRBV3-1 (or the pseudogene TRBV3-2) and TRBJ2-1, with D unresolved. Germline CDR1 is LGHDT and CDR2 is YNNKEL (reference sequence). V lost 0 bases and J 9 bases, leaving 12 bases between the germline ends. CDR3 length equals 14 residues.

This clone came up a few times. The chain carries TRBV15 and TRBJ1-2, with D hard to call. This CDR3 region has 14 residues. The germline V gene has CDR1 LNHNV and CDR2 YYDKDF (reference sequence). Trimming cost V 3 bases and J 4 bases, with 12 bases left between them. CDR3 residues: CATSSSGIGYGYTF. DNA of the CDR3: TGTGCCACCAGCAGCTCCGGGATAGGCTATGGCTACACCTTC.

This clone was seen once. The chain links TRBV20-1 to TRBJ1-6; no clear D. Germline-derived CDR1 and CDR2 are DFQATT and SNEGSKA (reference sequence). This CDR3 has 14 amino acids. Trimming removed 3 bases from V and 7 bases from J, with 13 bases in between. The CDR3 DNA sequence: TGCAGTGCTAGTGAGAGTCCTAGAAATTCACCCCTCCACTTT. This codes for CSASESPRNSPLHF.